A single sample is the source of the 14 T cell receptor beta chains below, sequenced in a study of blood T cells in healthy people across ages. Sample-barcoded 5' priming and a J-beta primer mix drove a second PCR of about 7 to 11 cycles. TCRdb called the 5' RACE reads again in MiXCR, with one record for every CDR3 protein. The sample records 1.5 million to 2 million distinct CDR3 sequences, about 49% being singletons. The sequencing input was blood. The receptors stem from a woman aged 40 to 55 in good health.

As to this clonotype: The junction departs from germline at one end; a sequencing error may be responsible. V gene TRBV5-1 combines with J gene TRBJ2-7; no clear D. CDR3 size: 15 residues. Germline values: CDR1 SGHRS, CDR2 YFSETQ. This CDR3 is CAGSLAPGSSYEQYF. DNA of the CDR3: TGCGCCGGCAGCTTGGCCCCTGGGTCCAGCTACGAGCAGTACTTC.

The rearrangement uses TRBV12-3 or TRBV12-4 and TRBJ2-7; TRBD2 matches 9 bases. The CDR3 runs to 16 residues. V gave up 2 bases and J gave up 4 bases; unmatched junction bases: 9. Here the CDR3 reads CASSLWGSGGRYEQYF. In nucleotides, the CDR3 is TGTGCCAGCAGTTTATGGGGTAGCGGGGGTAGGTACGAGCAGTACTTC.

In the case of this clonotype: The junction departs from germline at one end; a sequencing error may be responsible. The chain recombines TRBV6-2 or TRBV6-3 with TRBJ2-1, with 9 bases matching TRBD2. This CDR3 is 16 amino acids long. Germline V gene lookup returns CDR1 MNHEY and CDR2 SVGEGT. The CDR3 nucleotides are TGTGCCAGCAGTTACTCCGGACTAGCGAGCCGAAATGGGCAGTTCTTC. Residues: CASSYSGLASRNGQFF.

This chain links TRBV20-1 with TRBJ1-2, with unresolved D. V was shortened by 3 bases and J by 4 bases, with 15 bases between the two germline ends. This CDR3 is 14 amino acids long. Germline assignment: CDR1 DFQATT and CDR2 SNEGSKA (reference sequence). This chain's CDR3 is CSARSWQESYGYTF. The DNA of the CDR3 is TGCAGTGCTAGGTCTTGGCAGGAGTCCTATGGCTACACCTTC.

The V gene is TRBV20-1, the J gene TRBJ2-4; the match to TRBD1 covers 10 bases. V was pared by 6 bases and J by 4 bases, with 9 bases of the junction left unmatched. The germline V gene has CDR1 DFQATT and CDR2 SNEGSKA (reference sequence). The CDR3 length is 15 residues. The DNA of the CDR3 is TGCAGTGCGAGACCGGGACAGGGGTTAAAAAACATTCAGTACTTC. Translation gives CSARPGQGLKNIQYF.

This clonotype was counted only a few times. The J gene is TRBJ2-5, the V gene TRBV7-8, with TRBD1 matching 7 bases. After removal of 2 bases from V and 2 bases from J, the junction contained 8 bases not matched to a gene. CDR1 is SGHVS, CDR2 FQNEAQ, per germline. The CDR3 extends over 16 amino acids. This CDR3 is CASSLRGQGVQETQYF. CDR3 nucleotides: TGTGCCAGCAGCTTAAGAGGGCAGGGGGTTCAAGAGACCCAGTACTTC.

V is TRBV15 and J is TRBJ2-1; tentative D call: TRBD2 (6 bases). V was trimmed by 1 base and J by 8 bases, leaving 15 bases between them. The V gene's germline CDR1 is LNHNV and CDR2 YYDKDF (reference sequence). This CDR3 is 15 amino acids long. CDR3 sequence reads: CATSRARGWGDEQFF. CDR3 DNA sequence: TGTGCCACCAGCAGAGCAAGGGGCTGGGGGGATGAGCAGTTCTTC.

This chain uses TRBV3-1 with TRBJ2-3; tentative D call: TRBD2 (6 bases). Germline V gene lookup returns CDR1 LGHDT and CDR2 YNNKEL (reference sequence). There are 15 residues in the CDR3. The V end was cut by 4 bases, the J end by 2 bases, with 13 bases between. In nucleotides, the CDR3 is TGTGCCAGCAGCCCGGCCGGGAGACACACAGATACGCAGTATTTT. Translation gives CASSPAGRHTDTQYF.

The chain carries TRBV5-1 and TRBJ2-3; 11 bases agree with TRBD2. The CDR3 loop spans 17 amino acids. Germline V gene data show CDR1 as SGHRS and CDR2 as YFSETQ. V lost 0 bases, J lost 2 bases, and 5 bases stayed unmatched. CDR3 coding DNA: TGCGCCAGCAGCTTGGATCTAGCGGGGGGAGCCACAGATACGCAGTATTTT. Its protein is CASSLDLAGGATDTQYF.

V and J are TRBV6-2 or TRBV6-3 and TRBJ2-3, with D perhaps TRBD2 (6 bases). Germline loops: CDR1 MNHEY, CDR2 SVGEGT. The CDR3 runs to 13 residues. Trimming pared 5 bases from V and 1 base from J, leaving 7 bases between. The CDR3: CASSAGRTDTQYF. CDR3 DNA sequence: TGTGCCAGCAGTGCGGGGCGCACAGATACGCAGTATTTT.

This clonotype was detected a few times. This chain uses TRBV12-3 or TRBV12-4 with TRBJ2-5; D is perhaps TRBD2 (6 bases). The length of the CDR3 is 14 residues. V was clipped by 3 bases and J by 3 bases, with 11 bases between them. DNA for the CDR3: TGTGCCAGCAGTTTTGGGGGGAGTGAAGAGACCCAGTACTTC. It is translated as CASSFGGSEETQYF.

The rearrangement links TRBV6-6 to TRBJ1-1; D is uncertain. The V gene's germline CDR1 is MNHNY and CDR2 SVGAGI (reference sequence). The CDR3 runs to 13 residues. Trimming left V 0 bases short and J 8 bases short, with 10 bases between. The CDR3 coding sequence is TGTGCCAGCAGTTACTCGGGTCAGGAGGAAGCTTTCTTT. Translated, it gives CASSYSGQEEAFF.

A word on this clonotype: Its ends do not fully match the called genes, so a read error is possible. V and J are TRBV28 and TRBJ2-3, with D possibly being TRBD2 (5 bases). The CDR3 has 14 amino acids. Germline CDR1 reads MDHEN; CDR2 reads SYDVKM. As DNA, the CDR3 is TGTGCCAGCAGTTTAAACGGGGTACACTATACGCGGTATTTT. This translates into CASSLNGVHYTRYF.

V is TRBV15 and J is TRBJ1-2; 8 bases are shared with TRBD1. The CDR3 is 15 residues long. V gave up 3 bases and J gave up 4 bases; unmatched junction bases: 7. CDR1 LNHNV and CDR2 YYDKDF come from the germline V gene (reference sequence). CDR3 region: CATSRSDREIYGYTF. CDR3 nucleotides: TGTGCCACCAGCAGGTCGGACAGGGAGATCTATGGCTACACCTTC.